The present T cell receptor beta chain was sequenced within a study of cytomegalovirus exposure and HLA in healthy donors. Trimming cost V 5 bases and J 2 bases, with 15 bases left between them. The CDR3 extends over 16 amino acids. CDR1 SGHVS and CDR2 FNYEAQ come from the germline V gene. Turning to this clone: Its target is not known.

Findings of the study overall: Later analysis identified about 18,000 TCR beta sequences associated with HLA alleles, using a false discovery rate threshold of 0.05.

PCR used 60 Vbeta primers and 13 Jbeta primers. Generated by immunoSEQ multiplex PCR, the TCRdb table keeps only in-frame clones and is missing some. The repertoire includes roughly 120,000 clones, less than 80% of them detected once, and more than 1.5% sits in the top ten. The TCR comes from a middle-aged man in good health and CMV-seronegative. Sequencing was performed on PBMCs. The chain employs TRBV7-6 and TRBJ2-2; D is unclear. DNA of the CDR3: TGTGCCAGCAGCCCCAATTTCGGCGGCAACACCGGGGAGCTGTTTTTT. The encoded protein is CASSPNFGGNTGELFF.